Described below is a single T cell receptor beta chain sequence and its context. Its antigen is unidentified. The data belong to a study of T cell repertoires in cytomegalovirus infection. Looking at the study overall: The public TCR beta signatures pointed to both CMV infection and matching HLA type. Study outcomes and limitations: CMV-specific TCR beta clonotypes restricted by HLA-C were the ones dominating the ex vivo response. Carriers of CMV and the relevant HLA type were discriminated by public TCR beta frequency.

V lost 5 bases to trimming and J lost 6 bases; unmatched junction nucleotides: 12. Looked up from germline, CDR1 is SEHNR and CDR2 is FQNEAQ (reference sequence). This CDR3 region has 16 residues. TCRdb independently ran MiXCR on the reads; one entry per CDR3 protein. The sample holds a few hundred thousand distinct CDR3 sequences; about 33% are singletons and the top ten take 15% to 20%. V and J are TRBV7-9 and TRBJ2-3; the match to TRBD2 covers 9 bases. The sequence came from a human donor in good health (CMV status not recorded). Some clones in this sample may be carry-over from other donors' samples. Sequencing used cultured PBMCs, obtained from culture after CMV antigen stimulation. In DNA form, the CDR3 reads TGTGCCAGCAGCCGCTTTAGCGGGAGTTTACGTGATACGCAGTATTTT. Translation: CASSRFSGSLRDTQYF.